The entry below describes one T cell receptor beta chain. The sample is drawn from a study of T cell responses to AZD1222 COVID-19 vaccine. Germline values: CDR1 SGHTA, CDR2 FQGNSA. CDR3 length: 14 amino acids. V was cut by 1 base and J by 7 bases, with 11 bases left in between. Sequencing used immunoSEQ multiplex PCR; TCRdb keeps in-frame clones, though not all of them. Among some 140,000 clones, 85% to 90% were seen once, and the ten largest hold approximately 5.1%. The chain joins TRBV7-2 to TRBJ2-4; D tentatively fits TRBD1 or TRBD2 (6 bases each). This sequence was found in an adult in good health. Specimen: peripheral blood, collected on day 0 of MenACWY control vaccination. In DNA form, the CDR3 reads TGTGCCAGCAGCTTAGGAGGAGGGGGGAACATTCAGTACTTC. It specifies CASSLGGGGNIQYF.